This T cell receptor (beta chain) was recorded in a study of OX40 agonist ivuxolimab in advanced cancers. Libraries were prepared by immunoSEQ multiplex PCR; TCRdb keeps only in-frame clonotypes and omits some of them. The sample has tens of thousands of clones, 88% seen once. V lost 4 bases to trimming and J lost 2 bases; unmatched junction nucleotides: 6. The CDR3 extends over 15 amino acids. Germline CDR1 is MGHRA and CDR2 is YSYEKL. Exclusion of a patient followed from autoimmune disease history or systemic immunosuppression. This clone was found once. The antigen is undetermined. Study-wide findings and caveats: By week 6 at 0.1 to 3.0 mg/kg, blood CD4+ and CD8+ T cells had expanded clonally. On average, a greater number of expanded clones characterised CD8+ T cells relative to CD4+. The study found among the lowest clonal expansion in partial responders at 0.1-3.0 mg/kg.

The receptor's source is an adult with an advanced solid tumor such as melanoma, head and neck, liver or kidney cancer. V gene TRBV4-1 combines with J gene TRBJ2-3, with TRBD1 matching over 7 bases. Sequences were derived from CD4+ or CD8+ T cells sorted from blood, sampled in a trial of the OX40 agonist ivuxolimab. CDR3: CASSLGTVNTDTQYF. The CDR3 DNA follows: TGCGCCAGCAGCCTCGGGACAGTTAACACAGATACGCAGTATTTT.